This T cell receptor beta chain was obtained from a study of shared clonotypes between healthy human individuals. Findings and limits, study-wide: Tissues were not sampled, only blood, and their repertoires likely differ.

Naive CD8 isolation took CD45RO-negative cells positively selected for CCR7 and excluded terminally differentiated effector memory CD45RA+ cells. The CDR3 totals 12 residues. V was pared by 4 bases and J by 6 bases, with 7 bases between. Germline V lookup: CDR1 SGHVS, CDR2 FNYEAQ. Regarding this clone: Its target is unknown.

Genomic DNA (from each subset) was split evenly across several immunoSEQ plates. The protocol was immunoSEQ multiplex PCR, while the TCRdb copy is restricted to in-frame clones and leaves out a portion. The table includes approximately 2,000,000 clones, around 95% detected once. V is TRBV7-6 and J is TRBJ2-1, with D uncertain. The clonotype comes from a man in his late teens or twenties in good health. Some clones in this sample may be carry-over from other donors' samples. The specimen sequenced was naive CD8+ T cells from PBMCs. In nucleotides, the CDR3 is TGTGCCAGCAGCTCTGCCCTCAATGAGCAGTTCTTC. As protein: CASSSALNEQFF. The full variable domain, in which reference TRBV7-6 and TRBJ2-1 provide the parts outside the CDR3, is GAGVSQSPRYKVTKRGQDVALRCDPISGHVSLYWYRQALGQGPEFLTYFNYEAQQDKSGLPNDRFSAERPEGSISTLTIQRTEQRDSAMYRCASSSALNEQFFGPGTRLTVL.